Shown below are 9 T cell receptor beta chains from a single sample sequenced in a study of CD8+ T cells in alopecia areata. The sequencing template was cDNA reverse transcribed from extracted RNA. The method was immunoSEQ multiplex PCR; TCRdb's version includes in-frame clones alone and lacks a portion of them. The table records about 110,000 clones, around 50% of them present only once. The sample's treatment: oral pan-JAK inhibitor, 5-10 mg twice daily. This sample comprised CD8+ T cells sorted from blood, obtained at week 24, from a patient treated with tofacitinib. The receptors here all came from a human donor with alopecia areata.

The CDR3 nucleotides are TGTGCCAGCAGCCTCGGGACTACCGACAATGAGCAGTTCTTC. Translated: CASSLGTTDNEQFF. The chain carries TRBV2 and TRBJ2-1; TRBD2 agrees at 7 bases. Per germline, CDR1 SNHLY and CDR2 FYNNEI. Losses at the gene ends were 6 bases for V and 5 bases for J; bases not matched to a gene: 7. This CDR3 contains 14 residues.

This clone was detected a few times. This chain uses TRBV4-3 with TRBJ1-1; TRBD1 is a possible D gene (5 bases). Trimming pared 0 bases from V and 0 bases from J, leaving 20 bases between. Per the germline V gene, CDR1 is LGHNA and CDR2 is YSLEER. This CDR3 spans 19 amino acids. The CDR3 DNA reads as TGCGCCAGCAGCCAAGATTTGCGGGACCTCGTGAGGATGAACACTGAAGCTTTCTTT. It translates to CASSQDLRDLVRMNTEAFF.

The chain has TRBV15 and TRBJ2-1; D is perhaps TRBD1 or TRBD2 (5 bases each). Germline V gene sequence: CDR1 LNHNV, CDR2 YYDKDF (reference sequence). The CDR3 has 17 residues. V was cut by 5 bases and J by 0 bases, with 17 bases left in between. This CDR3 reads CATSPSRGEDSYNEQFF. The DNA for the CDR3 is TGTGCCACCAGCCCCAGTAGGGGAGAAGACTCCTACAATGAGCAGTTCTTC.

The rearrangement joins TRBV6-4 to TRBJ2-2, with D perhaps matching TRBD1 (6 bases). Trimming took 4 bases from V and 3 from J, leaving 9 bases between them. This CDR3 contains 14 residues. Germline values: CDR1 MRHNA, CDR2 SNTAGT. CDR3 in amino acids: CASSGPGDTGELFF. The CDR3 region has the DNA TGTGCCAGCAGTGGACCAGGGGACACCGGGGAGCTGTTTTTT.

CDR3 coding DNA: TGTGCCAGCAGCTTGTATGGCAGGGAGGACACTGAAGCTTTCTTT. Encoded protein: CASSLYGREDTEAFF. The V gene is TRBV5-8, the J gene TRBJ1-1; a possible D gene is TRBD1 (5 bases). There are 15 residues in the CDR3. Germline values: CDR1 SGHTS, CDR2 YDEGEE. Trimming pared 1 base from V and 3 bases from J, leaving 13 bases between.

The chain carries TRBV5-6 and TRBJ1-2; D is uncertain. Germline values: CDR1 SGHDT, CDR2 YYEEEE. CDR3 length: 12 residues. V was trimmed by 2 bases and J by 8 bases, leaving 10 bases between them. This chain's CDR3 is CASSFGVLGYTF. CDR3 coding DNA: TGTGCCAGCAGCTTCGGGGTCCTAGGCTACACCTTC.

V usage is TRBV18 and J usage is TRBJ1-5; D ambiguous. Germline V gives CDR1 KGHSH, CDR2 LQKENI. Between the trimmed V and J ends, which lost 6 bases and 1 base, there was a span of 7 bases. The CDR3 consists of 13 residues. The CDR3 nucleotides are TGTGCCAGCTCCCCGGGGAGCAATCAGCCCCAGCATTTT. This sequence encodes CASSPGSNQPQHF.

This clone has just a few counts. The rearrangement links TRBV9 to TRBJ2-1, with D tentatively TRBD1 (6 bases). The CDR3 has 13 residues. Per germline, CDR1 SGDLS and CDR2 YYNGEE. Trimming shortened V by 3 bases and J by 4 bases, and 8 bases separated the two germline ends. The CDR3, as DNA: TGTGCCAGCAGCGGGACAGCATACAATGAGCAGTTCTTC. Its translation: CASSGTAYNEQFF.

The rearrangement links TRBV9 to TRBJ2-3; 8 bases align to TRBD2. This CDR3 has 15 amino acids. Germline loops: CDR1 SGDLS, CDR2 YYNGEE. The junction had 7 bases not matched to a gene; V was cut back by 4 bases and J by 3 bases. CDR3 bases: TGTGCCAGCAGCTCCGGGGGGGGCCTGACAGATACGCAGTATTTT. Protein product: CASSSGGGLTDTQYF. The full variable domain, rest sourced from reference TRBV9 and TRBJ2-3, is DSGVTQTPKHLITATGQRVTLRCSPRSGDLSVYWYQQSLDQGLQFLIQYYNGEERAKGNILERFSAQQFPDLHSELNLSSLELGDSALYFCASSSGGGLTDTQYFGPGTRLTVL.